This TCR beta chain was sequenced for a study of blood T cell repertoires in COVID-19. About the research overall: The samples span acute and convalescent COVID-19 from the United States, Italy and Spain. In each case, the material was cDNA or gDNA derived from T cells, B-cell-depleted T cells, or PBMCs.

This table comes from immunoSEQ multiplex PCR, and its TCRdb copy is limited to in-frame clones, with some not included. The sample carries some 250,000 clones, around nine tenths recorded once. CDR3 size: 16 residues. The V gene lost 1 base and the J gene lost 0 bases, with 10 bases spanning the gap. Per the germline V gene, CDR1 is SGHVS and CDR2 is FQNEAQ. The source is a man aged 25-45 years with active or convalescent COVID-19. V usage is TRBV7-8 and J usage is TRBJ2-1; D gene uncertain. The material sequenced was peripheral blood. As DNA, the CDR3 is TGTGCCAGCAGCTTAGTGGTTTCCGGCTCCTACAATGAGCAGTTCTTC. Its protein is CASSLVVSGSYNEQFF.